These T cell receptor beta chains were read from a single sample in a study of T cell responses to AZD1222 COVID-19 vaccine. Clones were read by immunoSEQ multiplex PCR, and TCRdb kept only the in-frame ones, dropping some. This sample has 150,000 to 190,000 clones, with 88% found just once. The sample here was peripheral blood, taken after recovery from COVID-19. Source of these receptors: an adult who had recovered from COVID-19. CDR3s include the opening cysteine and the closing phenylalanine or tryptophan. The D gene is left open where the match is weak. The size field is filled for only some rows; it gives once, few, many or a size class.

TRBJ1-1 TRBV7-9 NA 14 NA CASSFTSTSTEAFF TGTGCCAGCAGCTTTACCAGTACTTCAACTGAAGCTTTCTTT
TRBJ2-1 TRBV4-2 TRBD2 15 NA CASSRLATFSDEQFF TGTGCCAGCAGCCGACTAGCGACCTTTAGCGATGAGCAGTTCTTC
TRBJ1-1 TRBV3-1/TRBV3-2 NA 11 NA CASSQGTEAFF TGTGCCAGCAGCCAAGGGACTGAAGCTTTCTTT
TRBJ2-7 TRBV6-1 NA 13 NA CASSEDWGYEQYF TGTGCCAGCAGTGAAGACTGGGGCTACGAGCAGTACTTC
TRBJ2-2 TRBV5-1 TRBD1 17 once CASSLAQGATGTGELFF TGCGCCAGCAGCTTGGCACAGGGGGCAACGGGTACCGGGGAGCTGTTTTTT
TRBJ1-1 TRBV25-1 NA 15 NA CASSLEAAATTEAFF TGTGCCAGCAGCCTAGAGGCGGCAGCGACTACTGAAGCTTTCTTT
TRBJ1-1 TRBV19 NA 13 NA CASSPGANTEAFF TGTGCCAGTAGCCCCGGGGCGAACACTGAAGCTTTCTTT
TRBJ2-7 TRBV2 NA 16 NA CASSEPMGRNSYEQYF TGTGCCAGCAGTGAGCCAATGGGCAGAAACTCCTACGAGCAGTACTTC
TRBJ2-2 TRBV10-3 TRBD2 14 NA CAIGRAGVAGELFF TGTGCCATCGGTAGAGCGGGAGTCGCCGGGGAGCTGTTTTTT
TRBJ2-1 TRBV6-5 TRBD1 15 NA CASRRDRGTYNEQFF TGTGCCAGCAGGAGGGACAGGGGGACCTACAATGAGCAGTTCTTC
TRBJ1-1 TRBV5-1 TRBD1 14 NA CASSWGTGGTEAFF TGCGCCAGCAGCTGGGGGACAGGGGGCACTGAAGCTTTCTTT
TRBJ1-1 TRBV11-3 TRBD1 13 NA CASRRTGGTEAFF TGTGCCAGCAGAAGGACAGGGGGCACTGAAGCTTTCTTT
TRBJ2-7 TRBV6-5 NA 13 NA CASSRTNSYEQYF TGTGCCAGCAGCCGCACTAATTCCTACGAGCAGTACTTC
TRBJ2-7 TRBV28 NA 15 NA CASSLSRGHPYEQYF TGTGCCAGCAGTTTGAGTAGGGGTCACCCCTACGAGCAGTACTTC
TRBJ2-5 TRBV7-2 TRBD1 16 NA CASIRDRVAPGETQYF TGTGCCAGCATCCGGGACAGGGTGGCCCCCGGGGAGACCCAGTACTTC
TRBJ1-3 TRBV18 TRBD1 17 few CASSPSGGKSSGNTIYF TGTGCCAGCTCACCATCAGGGGGCAAGAGCTCTGGAAACACCATATATTTT
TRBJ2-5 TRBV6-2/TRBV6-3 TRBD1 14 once CASSWTGVGETQYF TGTGCCAGCAGTTGGACAGGGGTAGGAGAGACCCAGTACTTC
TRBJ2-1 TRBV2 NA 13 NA CASSDSGINEQFF TGTGCCAGCAGTGACTCTGGAATCAATGAGCAGTTCTTC
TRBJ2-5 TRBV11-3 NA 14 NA CASSLDGAWETQYF TGTGCCAGCAGCCTAGACGGGGCTTGGGAGACCCAGTACTTC
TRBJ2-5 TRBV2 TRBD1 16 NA CASSSDRGRSRETQYF TGTGCCAGCAGTTCCGACAGGGGTCGATCGAGGGAGACCCAGTACTTC
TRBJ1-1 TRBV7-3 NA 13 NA CASSRAWGTEAFF TGTGCCAGCAGCAGGGCATGGGGCACTGAAGCTTTCTTT
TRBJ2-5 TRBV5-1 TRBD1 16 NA CASSLGDRGVGETQYF TGCGCCAGCAGCTTGGGGGACAGAGGAGTAGGGGAGACCCAGTACTTC
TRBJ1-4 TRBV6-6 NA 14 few CASSPPGYNEKLFF TGTGCCAGCAGCCCCCCGGGGTATAATGAAAAACTGTTTTTT
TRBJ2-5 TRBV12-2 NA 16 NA CASRLWVAGGAETQYF NA
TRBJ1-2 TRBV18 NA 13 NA CASSTTRDYGYTF TGTGCCAGCTCAACTACGAGAGACTATGGCTACACCTTC
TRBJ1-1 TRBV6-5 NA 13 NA CASHRVWDTEAFF TGTGCCAGCCACAGGGTTTGGGACACTGAAGCTTTCTTT
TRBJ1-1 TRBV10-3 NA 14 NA CAISSTGPNTEAFF TGTGCCATCAGTTCGACAGGACCGAACACTGAAGCTTTCTTT
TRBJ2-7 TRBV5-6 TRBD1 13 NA CASSLGTGVGQYF TGTGCCAGCAGCTTGGGGACAGGGGTGGGCCAGTACTTC
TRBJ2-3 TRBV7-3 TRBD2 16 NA CASSPGLAGGTDTQYF TGTGCCAGCAGCCCGGGACTAGCGGGGGGCACAGATACGCAGTATTTT
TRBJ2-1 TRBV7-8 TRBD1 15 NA CASSPRTGWADEQFF TGTGCCAGCAGCCCGCGGACAGGGTGGGCAGATGAGCAGTTCTTC
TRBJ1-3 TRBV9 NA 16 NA CASSVGSRLSGNTIYF TGTGCCAGCAGCGTAGGGTCCAGGCTCTCTGGAAACACCATATATTTT
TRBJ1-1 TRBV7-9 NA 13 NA CASSSTGNTEAFF TGTGCCAGCAGCTCGACAGGGAACACTGAAGCTTTCTTT
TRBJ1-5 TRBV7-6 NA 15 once CASSLADTSNQPQHF TGTGCCAGCAGCTTAGCAGACACCAGCAATCAGCCCCAGCATTTT
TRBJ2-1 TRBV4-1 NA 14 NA CASSQDRWGNEQFF TGCGCCAGCAGCCAAGATAGGTGGGGAAATGAGCAGTTCTTC
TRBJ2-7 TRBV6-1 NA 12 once CASSVDGYEQYF TGTGCCAGCAGTGTGGACGGTTACGAGCAGTACTTC
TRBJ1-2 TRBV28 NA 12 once CASSLVERGYTF TGTGCCAGCAGTTTGGTAGAACGTGGCTACACCTTC
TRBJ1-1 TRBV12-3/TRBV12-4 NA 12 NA CASSFWGAEAFF TGTGCCAGCAGTTTCTGGGGCGCTGAAGCTTTCTTT
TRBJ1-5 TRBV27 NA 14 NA CASSLVRGSQPQHF TGTGCCAGCAGTTTAGTAAGGGGGAGTCAGCCCCAGCATTTT
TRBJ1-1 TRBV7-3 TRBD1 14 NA CASSLWGQGAEAFF TGTGCCAGCAGCTTATGGGGACAGGGCGCTGAAGCTTTCTTT
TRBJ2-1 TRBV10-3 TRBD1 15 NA CAISERQGAVNEQFF TGTGCCATCAGTGAAAGACAGGGGGCGGTCAATGAGCAGTTCTTC
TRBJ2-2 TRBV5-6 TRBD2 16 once CASSLKLAFLPGELFF TGTGCCAGCAGCTTGAAACTAGCGTTCTTGCCCGGGGAGCTGTTTTTT
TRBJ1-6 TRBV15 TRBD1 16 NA CATSRDGTGVKSPLHF TGTGCCACCAGCAGAGACGGGACAGGGGTAAAGTCACCCCTCCACTTT
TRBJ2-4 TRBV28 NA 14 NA CASSLGGVKNIQYF TGTGCCAGCAGTTTAGGGGGCGTAAAAAACATTCAGTACTTC
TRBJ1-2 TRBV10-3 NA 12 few CAIKAGDYGYTF TGTGCCATCAAAGCAGGGGACTATGGCTACACCTTC
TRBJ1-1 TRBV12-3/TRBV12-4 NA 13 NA CASSLRRATEAFF TGTGCCAGCAGTTTAAGGCGGGCCACTGAAGCTTTCTTT
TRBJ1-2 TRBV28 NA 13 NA CASSLETGYGYTF TGTGCCAGCAGTTTGGAGACAGGCTATGGCTACACCTTC
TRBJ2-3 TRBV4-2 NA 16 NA CASSQGIRGAEDTQYF TGTGCCAGCAGCCAAGGGATCCGGGGGGCGGAGGATACGCAGTATTTT
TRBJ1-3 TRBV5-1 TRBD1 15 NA CASSLTGATGNTIYF TGCGCCAGCAGCTTGACAGGGGCCACTGGAAACACCATATATTTT
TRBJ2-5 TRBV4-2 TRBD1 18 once CASSPGTSGQGAGETQYF TGTGCCAGCAGCCCTGGGACCTCGGGACAGGGGGCTGGGGAGACCCAGTACTTC
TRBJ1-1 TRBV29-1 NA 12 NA CSVTTPNTEAFF TGCAGCGTCACGACACCGAACACTGAAGCTTTCTTT
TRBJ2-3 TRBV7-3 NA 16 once CASSLGADRSTDTQYF TGTGCCAGCAGCTTAGGTGCTGACAGGAGCACAGATACGCAGTATTTT
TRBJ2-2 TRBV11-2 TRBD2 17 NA CASSLGLAGGQAGELFF TGTGCCAGCAGCTTAGGACTAGCGGGAGGGCAGGCTGGGGAGCTGTTTTTT
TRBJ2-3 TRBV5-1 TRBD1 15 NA CASSLGDRGTDTQYF TGCGCCAGCAGCTTGGGGGACAGAGGCACAGATACGCAGTATTTT
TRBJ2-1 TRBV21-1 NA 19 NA CASSKDGAWSGSSLHEQFF TGTGCCAGCAGCAAAGATGGAGCTTGGAGCGGGAGTTCTCTCCATGAGCAGTTCTTC
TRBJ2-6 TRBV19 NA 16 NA CASSNEQGSGANVLTF TGTGCCAGTAGTAACGAACAGGGCTCTGGGGCCAACGTCCTGACTTTC
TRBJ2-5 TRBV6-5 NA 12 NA CASSTKGGTQYF TGTGCCAGCAGTACCAAAGGGGGGACCCAGTACTTC
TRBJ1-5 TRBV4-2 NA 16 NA CASSPKQENSNQPQHF TGTGCCAGCAGCCCTAAACAGGAGAATAGCAATCAGCCCCAGCATTTT
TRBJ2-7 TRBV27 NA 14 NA CASTPEAGGYEQYF TGTGCCAGCACCCCCGAGGCTGGGGGCTACGAGCAGTACTTC
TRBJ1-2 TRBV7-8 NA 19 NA CASSLVPPTGDVVHYGYTF TGTGCCAGCAGCTTAGTTCCGCCCACGGGGGACGTCGTGCACTATGGCTACACCTTC